The clone carrying this TCR beta chain came up once. The record originates from a study of blood T cell repertoires in COVID-19. For the study at large: Whether acute or convalescent, the COVID-19 samples came from the United States, Italy and Spain. Sample material is recorded as cDNA or gDNA derived from T cells, B-cell-depleted T cells, or PBMCs.

Authors' methods: How many nucleated cells were present was estimated from reference gene primer amplification. The method was immunoSEQ multiplex PCR; TCRdb's version includes in-frame clones alone and lacks a portion of them. V and J calls and clone size come straight from that table; D and trimming were deduced from the DNA. The table lists 89,000 or so clones, roughly 85% of them singletons. Losses at the gene ends were 6 bases for V and 2 bases for J; bases not matched to a gene: 9. This CDR3 is 15 amino acids long. CDR1 and CDR2 (germline): SEHNR, FQNEAQ (reference sequence). Sequencing was performed on peripheral blood. The J gene is TRBJ2-5, the V gene TRBV7-9, with 7 nucleotides matching TRBD1. This sequence originates from an elderly man with acute or convalescent COVID-19. The CDR3 nucleotides are TGTGCCAGCAGGGGTTGGGACAGTCCGCAAGAGACCCAGTACTTC. Translation: CASRGWDSPQETQYF.